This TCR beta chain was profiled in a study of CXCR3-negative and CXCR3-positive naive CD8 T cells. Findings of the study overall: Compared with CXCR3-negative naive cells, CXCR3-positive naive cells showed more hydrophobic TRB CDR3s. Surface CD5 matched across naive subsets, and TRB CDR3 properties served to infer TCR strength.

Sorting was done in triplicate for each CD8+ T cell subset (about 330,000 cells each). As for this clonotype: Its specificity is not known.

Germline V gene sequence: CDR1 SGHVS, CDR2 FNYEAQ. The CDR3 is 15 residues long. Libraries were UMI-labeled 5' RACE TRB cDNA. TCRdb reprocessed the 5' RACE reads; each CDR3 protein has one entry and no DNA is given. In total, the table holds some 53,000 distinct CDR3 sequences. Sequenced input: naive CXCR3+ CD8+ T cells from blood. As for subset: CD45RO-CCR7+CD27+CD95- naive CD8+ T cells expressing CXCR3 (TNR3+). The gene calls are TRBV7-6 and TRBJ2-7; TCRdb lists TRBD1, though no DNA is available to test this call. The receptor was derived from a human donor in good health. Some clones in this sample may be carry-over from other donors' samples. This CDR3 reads CASSATGTGIYEQYF.